The TCR beta chain described here comes from a study of blood T cells in healthy people across ages. Germline V lookup: CDR1 SGHVS, CDR2 FNYEAQ. The V and J ends lost 2 bases and 7 bases respectively, with 12 bases between them. The CDR3 spans 15 residues. The sample holds a few counts of this clonotype. Sample-barcoded 5' priming and a J-beta primer mix drove a second PCR of 7 to 11 cycles. In TCRdb, the 5' RACE reads were re-called with MiXCR into one record per CDR3 protein. The profile shows some 1.8 million distinct CDR3 sequences, roughly two fifths of them singletons. The sequenced sample consisted of blood. J is TRBJ1-6 and V is TRBV7-6; tentatively, D is TRBD1 (5 bases). This clonotype was obtained from a human donor in good health. CDR3 sequence reads: CASSLTDGQNSPLHF. CDR3 bases: TGTGCCAGCAGCTTAACGGACGGACAAAATTCACCCCTCCACTTT. Filled out from reference TRBV7-6 and TRBJ1-6, the complete variable domain reads GAGVSQSPRYKVTKRGQDVALRCDPISGHVSLYWYRQALGQGPEFLTYFNYEAQQDKSGLPNDRFSAERPEGSISTLTIQRTEQRDSAMYRCASSLTDGQNSPLHFGNGTRLTVT.